This record concerns one T cell receptor beta chain sequence. Antigen unknown. Profiling relied on immunoSEQ multiplex PCR, and the TCRdb table lists in-frame clones only, not all of them. The sample holds some 33,000 clones, about 70% seen once. The entry originates in a study of radiotherapy plus CTLA-4 blockade in lung cancer. General observations from the study: Strongest reported response predictors: early blood clone changes and post-radiation interferon-beta.

J lost 2 bases, V lost 6 bases, and 3 bases had no gene match. Per germline, CDR1 SGHAT and CDR2 FQNNGV. The CDR3 totals 14 residues. The rearrangement joins TRBV11-2 to TRBJ2-3; 9 bases line up with TRBD2. The receptor was derived from a human donor with non-small cell lung cancer whose response to radiotherapy plus ipilimumab could not be evaluated. The sample consisted of peripheral blood, taken from a patient treated with radiotherapy plus ipilimumab. DNA of the CDR3: TGTGCCAGCAGGAGACTAGCGGCCACAGATACGCAGTATTTT. Residues: CASRRLAATDTQYF.